This is a list of T cell receptor beta chains from one sample in a study of spatial heterogeneity in lung cancer. Each CDR3 protein is one row after TCRdb ran MiXCR on the 5' RACE reads. This table has about 70,000 distinct CDR3 sequences, nearly 9% appearing once. Sequences were derived from PBMCs, sampled at follow-up. The receptors originated from a female donor with early-stage non-small cell lung cancer. Each CDR3 is given without its conserved first and last residue. Fields, in order: V gene, CDR3 protein.

TRBV28 | ASSHGGRAEQY
TRBV5-1 | ASSFGDLAAPYEQY
TRBV20-1 | SAEGRSSGYEQY
TRBV10-3 | AVQSGRAETGNEQF
TRBV11-3 | ASSFAHSGELF
TRBV12-5 | ASGRTSGSDPLRNEQF
TRBV7-3 | ASSKKRGLSGANVLT
TRBV7-2 | ASSLESAWNTGELF
TRBV12-3/TRBV12-4 | ASGPRGYEQY
TRBV5-1 | ASSLTNREVDGYT
TRBV7-2 | ASSLSVSNEDTQY
TRBV5-6 | ASSSLERENIQY
TRBV20-1 | SATQAGGMGSNQPQH
TRBV7-9 | ASSRGTSGASYNEQF
TRBV18 | ASSPAGDGYT
TRBV6-1 | ASSVGGTQY
TRBV6-5 | ASRPDSFYMNTEAF
TRBV12-3/TRBV12-4 | ASKPSGLTDTQY
TRBV12-3/TRBV12-4 | ASSLAPGGHQPQH
TRBV14 | ATGDSNSPLH
TRBV27 | ASSSYHRDRAKIDQPQH
TRBV5-1 | ASSTSGSLTLGEQY
TRBV6-5 | ASSYSEGGTSPLH
TRBV5-1 | ASSLNPGGTGNEQY
TRBV28 | ASSPGTGVNTIY
TRBV5-1 | ASSIARGNTEAF
TRBV10-3 | AISERVRDTEAF
TRBV5-1 | ASSWDRPNTEAF
TRBV27 | ASNHHRPESSYEQY
TRBV5-6 | ASSLNGRDYNEQF
TRBV11-2 | ASSPLGATDTQY
TRBV10-2 | ASSAPGINTEAF
TRBV20-1 | SARGLQGAGGYT
TRBV7-9 | ASSSGQFEAF
TRBV3-1 | ASSHYRGRDTGELF
TRBV27 | ASSSWKEQF
TRBV6-5 | ASRASGYYEQY
TRBV11-2 | ASSNRGMPYEQY
TRBV18 | ASSPQGGLTEAF
TRBV12-3/TRBV12-4 | ASSHSYSNSPLH
TRBV5-1 | ASSLGTSNTGELF
TRBV10-2 | ASMGVAGANVLT
TRBV7-7 | ASSPRGAGSTGELF
TRBV12-3/TRBV12-4 | ASSPDDSGTEDQPQH
TRBV10-3 | AIKPRDSHSGNTIY
TRBV11-2 | ASSSGLAGVNEQF
TRBV28 | ASSFPGTGGEKLF
TRBV2 | ASSGEGYQPQH